This record looks at one TCR beta chain sequence and its context. Its antigen remains unknown. The data are from a study of T cells in localized non-small cell lung cancer. Study observations and caveats: Adjacent lung had a median roughly 61 of the 100 largest tumor clones. Among blood samples, higher T cell density accompanied longer overall survival. Uninvolved adjacent lung showed higher T cell clonality than tumor. One tumor region alone was sequenced, and heterogeneity therefore remains possible.

CDR3 length: 16 amino acids. With 5 bases clipped from V and 7 bases from J, the junction kept 11 bases outside the gene matches. The germline CDR1 and CDR2 sequences are LNHDA and SQIVND (reference sequence). Profiled with immunoSEQ multiplex PCR; TCRdb holds only in-frame clones, not every one. The sample contains thousands of clones, over 35% of which appear only once. The input for sequencing was lung tumor tissue, taken before any cancer treatment. This chain connects TRBV19 to TRBJ2-5; 12 positions agree with TRBD2. The clonotype was recovered from a man aged 35 to 69 with stage I lung adenocarcinoma. Here the CDR3 reads CASSPGTSGSLGTQYF. CDR3 DNA sequence: TGTGCCAGTAGTCCCGGGACTAGCGGGTCCCTGGGGACCCAGTACTTC.